This T cell receptor (beta chain) is from a study of OX40 agonist ivuxolimab in advanced cancers. Study background: Three partial responders included one hepatocellular carcinoma patient and two cutaneous melanoma patients.

Only in-frame clones appear in the TCRdb table, and some are missing; sequencing was by immunoSEQ multiplex PCR. The sample includes roughly 58,000 clones, less than 90% of them seen just once. This clone was seen only a few times. This clonotype originated in an adult with an advanced solid tumor such as melanoma, head and neck, liver or kidney cancer. The starting material was CD4+ or CD8+ T cells sorted from blood, obtained in a trial of the OX40 agonist ivuxolimab.

The CDR3 bases are TGTGCCAGCAGCTTAGCCGGGGCACAGCAGCCCCAGCATTTT. Protein sequence: CASSLAGAQQPQHF. The chain carries TRBV7-2 and TRBJ1-5; perhaps TRBD1 as D (5 bases). V dropped 0 bases and J dropped 7 bases, with 10 bases sitting between them. The CDR3 is 14 residues long. Germline CDR1 is SGHTA and CDR2 is FQGNSA. Using reference TRBV7-2 and TRBJ1-5 for the parts outside the CDR3, the full variable domain is GAGVSQSPSNKVTEKGKDVELRCDPISGHTALYWYRQSLGQGLEFLIYFQGNSAPDKSGLPSDRFSAERTGGSVSTLTIQRTQQEDSAVYLCASSLAGAQQPQHFGDGTRLSIL.